This record looks at one T cell receptor (beta chain) sequence and its context. The germline V gene has CDR1 SNHLY and CDR2 FYNNEI. This CDR3 region has 17 residues. V was clipped by 1 base and J by 5 bases, with 20 bases between them. This entry belongs to a study of blood T cell repertoires in COVID-19. Authors' data handling: By means of reference gene primer amplification, nucleated cell counts were estimated. Clones were read by immunoSEQ multiplex PCR, and TCRdb kept only the in-frame ones, dropping some. V, J and clone size are taken as reported in that table, and D and trimming were inferred from the DNA itself. The sample holds more than 300,000 clones; roughly nine tenths are singletons and the top ten take roughly 0.9%. Enrolled through a virtual design, the participants were between about 18 and 100 years of age and came from under 30 US areas. Participant-given clinical history determined each cohort assignment. Within 2 weeks of study entry, exposed participants had contacted a PCR-confirmed or clinician-diagnosed COVID-19 case.

Source material: PBMCs or T cells enriched from blood (not recorded which). This TCR came from a middle-aged woman who had been exposed to COVID-19. The gene calls are TRBV2 and TRBJ2-5; D is perhaps TRBD2 (6 bases). The chain's CDR3 is CASSEEGVPGESETQYF. CDR3 nucleotide sequence: TGTGCCAGCAGTGAAGAAGGTGTGCCGGGGGAGTCGGAGACCCAGTACTTC.